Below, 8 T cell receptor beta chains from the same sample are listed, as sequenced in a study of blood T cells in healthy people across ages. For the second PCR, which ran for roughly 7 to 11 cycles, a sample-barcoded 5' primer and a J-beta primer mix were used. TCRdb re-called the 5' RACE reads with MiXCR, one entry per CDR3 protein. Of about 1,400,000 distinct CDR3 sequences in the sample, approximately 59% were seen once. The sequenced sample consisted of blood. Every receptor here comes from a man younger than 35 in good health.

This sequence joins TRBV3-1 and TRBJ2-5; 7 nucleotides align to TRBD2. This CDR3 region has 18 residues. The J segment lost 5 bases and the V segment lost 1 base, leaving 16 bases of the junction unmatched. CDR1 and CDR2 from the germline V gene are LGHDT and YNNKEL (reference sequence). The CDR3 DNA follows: TGTGCCAGCAGCCAAGCCGGATTGGGAGGGCCGGATTTTGAGACCCAGTACTTC. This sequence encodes CASSQAGLGGPDFETQYF.

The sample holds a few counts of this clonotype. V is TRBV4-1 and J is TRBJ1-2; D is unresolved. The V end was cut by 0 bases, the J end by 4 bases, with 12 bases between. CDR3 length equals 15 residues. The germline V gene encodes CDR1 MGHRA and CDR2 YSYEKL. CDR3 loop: CASSQDEVLSYGYTF. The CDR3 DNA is TGCGCCAGCAGCCAAGATGAGGTCCTTTCCTATGGCTACACCTTC.

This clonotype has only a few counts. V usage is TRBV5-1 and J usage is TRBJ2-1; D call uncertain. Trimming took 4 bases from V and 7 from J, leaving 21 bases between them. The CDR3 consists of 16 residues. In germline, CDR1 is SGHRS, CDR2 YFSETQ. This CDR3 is CASSVTPANAVNEQFF. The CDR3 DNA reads TGCGCCAGCAGCGTGACACCAGCTAATGCGGTAAATGAGCAGTTCTTC.

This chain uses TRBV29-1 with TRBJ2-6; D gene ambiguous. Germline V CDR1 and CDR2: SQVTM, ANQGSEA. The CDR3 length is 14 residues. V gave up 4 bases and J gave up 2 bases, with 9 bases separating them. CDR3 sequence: CSVAKGTGANVLTF. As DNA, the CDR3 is TGCAGCGTTGCAAAAGGGACTGGGGCCAACGTCCTGACTTTC.

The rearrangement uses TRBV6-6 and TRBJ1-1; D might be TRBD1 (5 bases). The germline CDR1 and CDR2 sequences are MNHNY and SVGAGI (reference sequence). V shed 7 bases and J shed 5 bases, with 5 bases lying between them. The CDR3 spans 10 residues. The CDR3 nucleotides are TGTGCCAGCACAGGGACTGAAGCTTTCTTT. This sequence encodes CASTGTEAFF.

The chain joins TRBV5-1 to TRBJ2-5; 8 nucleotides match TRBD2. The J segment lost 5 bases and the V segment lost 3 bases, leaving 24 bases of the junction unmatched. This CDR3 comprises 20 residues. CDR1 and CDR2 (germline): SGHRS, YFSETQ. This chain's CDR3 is CASSWTTVAGPLGVGETQYF. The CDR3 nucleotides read TGCGCCAGCAGCTGGACAACCGTAGCGGGACCGCTCGGAGTTGGGGAGACCCAGTACTTC.

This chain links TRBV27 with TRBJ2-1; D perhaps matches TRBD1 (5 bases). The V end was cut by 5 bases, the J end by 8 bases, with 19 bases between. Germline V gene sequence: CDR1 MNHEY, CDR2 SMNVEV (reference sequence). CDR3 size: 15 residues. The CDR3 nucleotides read TGTGCCAGCAGTCCCCAACAGACTCAAGGGGATGAGCAGTTCTTC. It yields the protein CASSPQQTQGDEQFF.

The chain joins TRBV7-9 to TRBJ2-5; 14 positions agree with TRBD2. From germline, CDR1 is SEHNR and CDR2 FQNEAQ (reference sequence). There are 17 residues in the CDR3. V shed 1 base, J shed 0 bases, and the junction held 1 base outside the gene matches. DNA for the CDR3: TGTGCCAGCAGCTTAGGGACTAGCGGGAGGTACCAAGAGACCCAGTACTTC. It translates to CASSLGTSGRYQETQYF.